The clone carrying this T cell receptor beta chain was seen only a few times. The antigen remains unidentified. This entry comes from a study of T-cell reconstitution after alpha-beta-depleted transplantation in children. Whole-study findings and limits: Surviving thymic progenitors and recipient T cells were the source of high TCRbeta diversity at day 60 in some patients. As was reported, about two months after transplant, alpha-beta T cells came from several hundred expanded graft clones.

Unique molecular identifiers were incorporated into the prepared TCRbeta library. MiXCR, applied by TCRdb to the PCR reads, yields one record per CDR3 protein. This sample has 450,000 to 600,000 distinct CDR3 sequences; 10% to 15% occur once, and the top ten carry around 2.2%. Sample: PBMCs, mostly from graft donor cells, taken 360 days after TCRalphabeta/CD19-depleted stem cell transplant. The clonotype comes from a male patient aged 5 to 17 who had a stem cell transplant for acute myeloid leukemia, so the T cells may come from the graft donor.

The CDR3 sequence: CASRSGEWTEAFF. The CDR3 coding sequence is TGTGCCAGCAGGTCAGGGGAGTGGACTGAAGCTTTCTTT. The chain couples TRBV12-3 or TRBV12-4 to TRBJ1-1, with D tentatively TRBD1 (6 bases). CDR3 length: 13 amino acids. V was clipped by 6 bases and J by 5 bases, with 13 bases between them.